This T cell receptor beta chain was sequenced for a study of siplizumab effects on memory and regulatory T cells. Study results and limitations: Naive T cells looked more diverse than memory cells, and they looked like major contributors to the alloresponse.

Remarks on this clone: Antigen specificity is unknown.

The data were produced by immunoSEQ multiplex PCR, yet TCRdb's version contains in-frame clones alone and is incomplete. This sample has 90,000 to 130,000 clones, with approximately 92% found just once. Sequenced sample: CD4+ T cells sorted from blood. The receptor comes from a human donor in good health.

CDR3: CASSLTSGGGQYF. Here the CDR3 DNA reads TGTGCCAGCAGTTTAACTAGCGGGGGCGGGCAGTACTTC. The gene calls are TRBV6-5 and TRBJ2-7; the match to TRBD2 covers 11 bases. This CDR3 spans 13 amino acids. Trimming took 4 bases from V and 9 from J; bases not matched to a gene: 5. Germline CDR1 and CDR2: MNHEY and SVGAGI.